The sequence of this TCR beta chain was determined in a study of blood T cell repertoires in COVID-19. Study information: Researchers got acute and convalescent COVID-19 samples from the United States, Italy and Spain. From T cells, B-cell-depleted T cells, or PBMCs came the material, which was cDNA or gDNA.

V trimming: 4 bases; J trimming: 2 bases; junction bases outside the gene matches: 13. Germline values: CDR1 SNHLY, CDR2 FYNNEI. This CDR3 has 18 residues. Sequenced by immunoSEQ multiplex PCR; TCRdb stores in-frame clones only, minus some. The profile covers approximately 400,000 clones, with around 87% appearing a single time and 1% to 1.5% taken by the ten largest. Everyone who took part was about 18 to 90 years old, and they came from roughly 25 US areas. The chain links TRBV2 to TRBJ2-3, with 9 bases matching TRBD1. This TCR was recovered from a man aged 30 to 39 who had recovered from COVID-19. Input material: PBMCs or T cells enriched from blood (not recorded which). In DNA, the CDR3 is TGTGCCAGCAGTGTTGTAGTCCGGACAGGGGCCCTCACAGATACGCAGTATTTT. It codes for CASSVVVRTGALTDTQYF.